This TCR beta chain emerged from a study of CD8 T cells in ankylosing spondylitis. CDR1 and CDR2 (germline): SGHKS, YYEKEE (reference sequence). Trimming left V 3 bases short and J 7 bases short, with 11 bases between. The CDR3 totals 13 residues. MiXCR, run by TCRdb on the 5' RACE reads, gives a single entry per CDR3 protein. Found here are tens of thousands of distinct CDR3 sequences, 27% of them singletons; the top ten hold over 50%. This clonotype has more than one count but fewer than ten. This TCR was recovered from a male donor with ankylosing spondylitis or in good health (not recorded which). The sample taken for sequencing was blood, either unsorted or a sorted T cell fraction (not recorded which). The rearrangement links TRBV5-5 to TRBJ2-1; D is unresolved. CDR3 loop: CASSSDWNNEQFF. In DNA, the CDR3 is TGTGCCAGCAGCTCCGACTGGAATAATGAGCAGTTCTTC.